This T cell receptor beta chain was sequenced for a study of quantifying T cell responses using KT2 cells (TCRdb year 2017). For the wider study: RNA was DNase-treated and reverse transcribed with TCR alpha and beta constant-region primers, mostly using SuperScript III. The efficiency of the T4 ligation step under optimum conditions was estimated to be above 9%. To avoid over-amplification, PCR2 was carried out as a SYBR Green qPCR and halted once a predetermined fluorescence threshold was reached.

This clonotype was counted between two and nine times. The clone's antigen remains unknown. Per-nucleotide qualities are absent, and no much larger clonotype sits a single base away. The receptor library was made with UMI-ligation and nested PCR. A single-stranded oligonucleotide bearing the Illumina SP2 sequence and a UMI was ligated to the 3' end of the cDNA with T4 RNA ligase 1. PCR1 ran three to four cycles (98°C 15 s, 69°C 30 s, 72°C 40 s); the beta primer was an equimolar mix of RC1.1 and RC1.2 covering TRBC1 and TRBC2. Starting at PCR2, TCR alpha and beta chains were handled separately, and sample indices and Illumina adaptors were added. The UMI, placed after an 8-base spacer, consisted of 12 random nucleotides arranged as two hexamers with a spacer between them. Libraries were sequenced on an Illumina MiSeq using v2 2x251 paired-end chemistry, with about 11 samples typically included per run. To increase diversity, roughly 5-7% PhiX DNA was added to each sequencing library. Regarding the original processing steps: bcl2fastq converted raw reads to FASTQ, and Demultiplexor demultiplexed the reads by dual indices. V and J genes were assigned by Decombinator through tag matching that permitted a single base-pair mismatch. Collapsinator used UMIs to correct both sequencing errors and frequency errors arising from PCR heterogeneity. CDR3Translator turned Decombinator identifiers into nucleotide sequence, translated that sequence into amino acids, and pulled out the CDR3 based on C- and N-terminal motifs. Each distinct KT2 TCR was counted as a cluster of KT2 sequences sharing one unique molecular identifier. Starting from the raw public reads, TCRdb applied fastp trimming at Q25, assembled clones with MiXCR and retained in-frame beta chains. CDR3 protein sequences are deduplicated, and each keeps its most common genes and DNA. It is TCRdb's table, rather than the study itself, that gives the V and J calls and clone size. In all, the sample holds 39,000 or so distinct CDR3 sequences, and 17% of those were seen once. Roughly 40% of the sample lies in the top ten.

Beyond this particular receptor, the publication reports: Even at the lowest spike-in tested, roughly one KT2 cell per 100,000 PBMC, KT2 sequences were still detected. Saturation was seen in the detection of KT2 sequences when very high numbers of KT2 cells were spiked in. No side-by-side comparison between this pipeline and other TCR sequencing techniques was included in the study. The numbers of KT2 alpha and beta sequences increased linearly with the number of input KT2 cells across several orders of magnitude.

Known numbers of KT2, a T cell clone whose TCR had been sequenced previously, were spiked into unfractionated PBMC to test the sensitivity and accuracy of the pipeline. KT2 cells were mixed with a fixed number of PBMC to create a range of KT2-to-PBMC ratios. V is cut by 6 bases and J by 0 bases, and the space between the germline ends is 12 bases. CDR3 length: 15 amino acids, cysteine to phenylalanine. The retained sequence is limited to the CDR3, 45 bases, with the frame set at the first base. This TCR was recovered from a human donor. The sample taken for sequencing was PBMCs spiked with cells of the T cell clone KT2. The V gene is TRBV12-3 or TRBV12-4 and the J gene is TRBJ2-1, with an unclear D gene assignment. The DNA sequence is as follows: TGTGCCAGCAGCCCGAGCAGACGCTCCTACAATGAGCAGTTCTTC. Translated, it reads CASSPSRRSYNEQFF.